A selection of T cell receptor beta chains follows, all from one sample in a study of T cells after posttransplantation cyclophosphamide. Here immunoSEQ multiplex PCR was the method, and the copy in TCRdb shows in-frame clones only, minus some. The table shows about 4,700 clones, with about 80% occurring only once. The material sequenced was PBMCs, taken after allogeneic stem cell transplant with posttransplant cyclophosphamide. These receptor sequences come from a male patient between 50 and 60 years old who received an allogeneic stem cell transplant from a related donor and was CMV-positive. Some T cells may be the graft donor's. Both conserved end residues are part of each CDR3. The D gene is left open where the match is weak. The size entry is marked missing in some rows and otherwise reads once, few, many or a size class.

V gene	CDR3 length	J gene	clone size	D gene	CDR3 DNA	CDR3 protein
TRBV27	14	TRBJ2-7	.	TRBD2	TGTGCCAGCAGTTTAACTAGCGGCTCCTACGAGCAGTACTTC	CASSLTSGSYEQYF
TRBV6-5	13	TRBJ1-1	few	.	TGTGCCTCACGAAAGACATTGAACACTGAAGCTTTCTTT	CASRKTLNTEAFF
TRBV4-2	15	TRBJ2-7	.	.	TGTGCCAGCAGCCAAGTGGTAGCGGACCTCTACGAGCAGTACTTC	CASSQVVADLYEQYF
TRBV30	13	TRBJ1-1	.	.	TGTGCCTGGACGGCACAAGGGGGCACTGAAGCTTTCTTT	CAWTAQGGTEAFF
TRBV30	14	TRBJ1-4	.	.	TGTGCCTGGGGGATACAGGGAATTAATGAAAAACTGTTTTTT	CAWGIQGINEKLFF
TRBV25-1	15	TRBJ2-3	.	.	TGTGCCAGCAGTGATTCGTCCCCTAACACAGATACGCAGTATTTT	CASSDSSPNTDTQYF
TRBV19	16	TRBJ2-5	.	TRBD1	TGTGCCAGTAGTATAGAGGGGACAGGGGCTCGGGAGACCCAGTACTTC	CASSIEGTGARETQYF
TRBV7-2	16	TRBJ2-3	.	TRBD2	TGTGCCAGCAGCTTAGGACTGGGCGGGAGGACAGATACGCAGTATTTT	CASSLGLGGRTDTQYF
TRBV5-6	16	TRBJ2-5	.	.	TGTGCCAGCAGCCCCCGAGGTTCCACACGACCGGGGGCCCAGTACTTC	CASSPRGSTRPGAQYF
TRBV7-2	14	TRBJ2-7	few	.	TGTGCCAGCAGCCCAGGGTGGCCAAGGAGCGAGCAGTACTTC	CASSPGWPRSEQYF
TRBV18	12	TRBJ1-1	.	TRBD1	TGTGCCAGCTCAGGACAGGGGGCTGAAGCTTTCTTT	CASSGQGAEAFF
TRBV7-9	15	TRBJ1-4	.	.	TGTGCCAGCAGCATGGACAGTATACCTAATGAAAAACTGTTTTTT	CASSMDSIPNEKLFF
TRBV29-1	15	TRBJ2-7	.	TRBD2	TGCAGCGTTGAAGCCGTCGGGAGGGGGAGGTACGAGCAGTACTTC	CSVEAVGRGRYEQYF
TRBV18	17	TRBJ2-5	few	TRBD2	TGTGCCAGCTCACCACCGGCCCAGCGGGGGGGCTGGGAGACCCAGTACTTC	CASSPPAQRGGWETQYF
TRBV7-9	16	TRBJ2-7	.	TRBD1	TGTGCCAGCAGCTTAGTTACGGGGACAGGGTCGTACGAGCAGTACTTC	CASSLVTGTGSYEQYF
TRBV5-6	15	TRBJ1-5	.	TRBD1	TGTGCCAGCAGCTTGTCCAGGGGGCGTAGACAGCCCCAGCATTTT	CASSLSRGRRQPQHF
TRBV13	13	TRBJ2-7	.	TRBD1	TGTGCCAGCAGCGGAGGGACAGGGACCGAGCAGTACTTC	CASSGGTGTEQYF
TRBV4-2	14	TRBJ2-7	.	TRBD2	TGTGCCAGCAGGCCCGAAAGACTAGCGACCGAGCAGTACTTC	CASRPERLATEQYF
TRBV20-1	10	TRBJ1-1	.	.	TGCAGTGCTACCACATTAGAAGCTTTCTTT	CSATTLEAFF
TRBV18	12	TRBJ1-2	few	.	TGTGCCAGCTCAAACAGGGACTATGGCTACACCTTC	CASSNRDYGYTF
TRBV6-5	15	TRBJ1-4	.	TRBD1	TGTGCCAGCTCGGTTCTGGGGACAGGGATTGAAAAACTGTTTTTT	CASSVLGTGIEKLFF
TRBV6-5	15	TRBJ1-1	.	.	TGTGCCAGCAGTTACTCGGGGCAGCCAAACACTGAAGCTTTCTTT	CASSYSGQPNTEAFF
TRBV28	14	TRBJ1-3	.	.	TGTGCCAGCAGCCCAGGGCCCTCTGGAAACACCATATATTTT	CASSPGPSGNTIYF
TRBV2	14	TRBJ1-3	once	.	TGTGCCAGCAGTGAGGGGAGCTCTGGAAACACCATATATTTT	CASSEGSSGNTIYF
TRBV19	13	TRBJ2-7	.	.	TGTGCCAGTAGTATCGGGGTTGGGAGGGAGCAGTACTTC	CASSIGVGREQYF
TRBV4-1	14	TRBJ2-7	.	TRBD1	TGCGCCAGCAGCCGGACAGGGGGCTCGATCGAGCAGTACTTC	CASSRTGGSIEQYF
TRBV10-3	16	TRBJ2-1	once	.	TGTGCCATCAGTGATCTGACAGGTAGCTCCTACAATGAGCAGTTCTTC	CAISDLTGSSYNEQFF
TRBV7-7	14	TRBJ2-3	few	.	TGTGCTAGCAGCTTGGGCACTAGCACAGATACGCAGTATTTT	CASSLGTSTDTQYF
TRBV25-1	13	TRBJ2-3	once	TRBD1	TGTGCCACCGGGACAGGGGGCTACGATACGCAGTATTTT	CATGTGGYDTQYF
TRBV19	16	TRBJ2-7	.	.	TGTGCCAGTAGGAAAGAATGGTCTAGGGGTGACTACGAGCAGTACTTC	CASRKEWSRGDYEQYF
TRBV5-4	17	TRBJ1-3	.	.	TGTGCCAGCAGTTATTGGGAGGGGCGCGTCTCTGGAAACACCATATATTTT	CASSYWEGRVSGNTIYF
TRBV19	13	TRBJ2-3	.	TRBD2	TGTGCCAGTAGTATGACTAGCGGAGATACGCAGTATTTT	CASSMTSGDTQYF